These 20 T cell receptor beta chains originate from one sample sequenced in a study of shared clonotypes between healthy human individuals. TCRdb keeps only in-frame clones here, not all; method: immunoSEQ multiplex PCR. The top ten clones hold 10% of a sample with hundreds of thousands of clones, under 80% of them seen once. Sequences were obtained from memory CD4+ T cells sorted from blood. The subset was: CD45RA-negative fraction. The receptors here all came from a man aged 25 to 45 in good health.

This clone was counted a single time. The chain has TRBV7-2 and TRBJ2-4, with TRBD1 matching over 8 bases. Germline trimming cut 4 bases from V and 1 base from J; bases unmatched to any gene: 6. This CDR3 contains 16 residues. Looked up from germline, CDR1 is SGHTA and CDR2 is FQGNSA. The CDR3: CASSYQGARAKNIQYF. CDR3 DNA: TGTGCCAGCAGCTACCAGGGGGCGCGGGCCAAAAACATTCAGTACTTC.

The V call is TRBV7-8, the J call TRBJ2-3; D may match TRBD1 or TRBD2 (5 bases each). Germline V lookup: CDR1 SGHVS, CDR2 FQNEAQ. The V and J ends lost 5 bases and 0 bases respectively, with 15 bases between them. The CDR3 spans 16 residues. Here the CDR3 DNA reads TGTGCCAGCAGCCAAAGGAGGACAAAGAGCACAGATACGCAGTATTTT. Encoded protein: CASSQRRTKSTDTQYF.

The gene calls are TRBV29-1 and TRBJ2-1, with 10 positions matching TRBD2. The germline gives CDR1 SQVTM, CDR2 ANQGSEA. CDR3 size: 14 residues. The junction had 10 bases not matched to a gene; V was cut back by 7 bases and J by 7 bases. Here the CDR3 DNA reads TGCAGCGGCAGAAGCGGGAGGGCCATGAATGAGCAGTTCTTC. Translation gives CSGRSGRAMNEQFF.

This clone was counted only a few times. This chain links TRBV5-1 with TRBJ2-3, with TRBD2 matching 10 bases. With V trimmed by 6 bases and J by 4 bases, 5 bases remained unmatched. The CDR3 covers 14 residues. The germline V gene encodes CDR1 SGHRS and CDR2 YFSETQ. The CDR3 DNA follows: TGCGCCAGCACCAGGACTAGCGGATCAGATACGCAGTATTTT. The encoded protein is CASTRTSGSDTQYF. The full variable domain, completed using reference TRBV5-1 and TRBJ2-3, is KAGVTQTPRYLIKTRGQQVTLSCSPISGHRSVSWYQQTPGQGLQFLFEYFSETQRNKGNFPGRFSGRQFSNSRSEMNVSTLELGDSALYLCASTRTSGSDTQYFGPGTRLTVL.

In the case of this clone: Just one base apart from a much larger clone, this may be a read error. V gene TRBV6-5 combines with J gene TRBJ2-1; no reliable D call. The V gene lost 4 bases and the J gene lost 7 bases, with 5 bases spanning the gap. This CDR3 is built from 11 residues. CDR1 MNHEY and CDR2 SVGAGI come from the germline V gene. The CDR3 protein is CASSSENEQFF. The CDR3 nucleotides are TGTGCCAGCAGTTCGGAGAATGAGCAGTTCTTC.

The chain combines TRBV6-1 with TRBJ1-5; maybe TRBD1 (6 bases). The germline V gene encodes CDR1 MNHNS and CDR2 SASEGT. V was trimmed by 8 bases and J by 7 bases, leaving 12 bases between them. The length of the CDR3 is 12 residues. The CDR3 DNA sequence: TGTGCCAGCCGTGGGGGCAGGCAGCCCCAGCATTTT. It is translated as CASRGGRQPQHF.

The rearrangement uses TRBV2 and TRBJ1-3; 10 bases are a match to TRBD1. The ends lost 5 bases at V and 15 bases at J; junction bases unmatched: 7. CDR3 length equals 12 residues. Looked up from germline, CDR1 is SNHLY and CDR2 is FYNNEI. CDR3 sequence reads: CASSIRQGAEYF. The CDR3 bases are TGTGCCAGCAGTATACGACAGGGGGCGGAATATTTT.

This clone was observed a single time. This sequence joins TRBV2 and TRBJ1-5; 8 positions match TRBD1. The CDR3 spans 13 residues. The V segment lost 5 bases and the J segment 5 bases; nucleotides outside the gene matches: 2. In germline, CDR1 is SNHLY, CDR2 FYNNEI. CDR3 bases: TGTGCCAGCAGTCTGGACAGGGATCAGCCCCAGCATTTT. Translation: CASSLDRDQPQHF.

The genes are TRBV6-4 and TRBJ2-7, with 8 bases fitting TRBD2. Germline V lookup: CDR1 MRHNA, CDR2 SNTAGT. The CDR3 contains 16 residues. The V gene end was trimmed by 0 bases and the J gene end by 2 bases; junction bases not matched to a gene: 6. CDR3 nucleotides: TGTGCCAGCAGTGACTCGTGCCTAGCGGGTACCTACGAGCAGTACTTC. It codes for CASSDSCLAGTYEQYF.

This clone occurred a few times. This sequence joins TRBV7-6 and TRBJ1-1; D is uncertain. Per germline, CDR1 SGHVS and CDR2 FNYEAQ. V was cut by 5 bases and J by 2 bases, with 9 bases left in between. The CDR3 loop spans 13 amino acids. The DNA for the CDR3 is TGTGCCAGCAGCCCAAAGGCCAACACTGAAGCTTTCTTT. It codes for CASSPKANTEAFF.

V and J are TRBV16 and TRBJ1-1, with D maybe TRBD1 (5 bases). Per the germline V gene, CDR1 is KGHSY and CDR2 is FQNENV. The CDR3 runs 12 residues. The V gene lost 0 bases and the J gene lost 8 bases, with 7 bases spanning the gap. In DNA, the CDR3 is TGTGCCAGCAGCCAATCCCGGACAGAAGCTTTCTTT. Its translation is CASSQSRTEAFF.

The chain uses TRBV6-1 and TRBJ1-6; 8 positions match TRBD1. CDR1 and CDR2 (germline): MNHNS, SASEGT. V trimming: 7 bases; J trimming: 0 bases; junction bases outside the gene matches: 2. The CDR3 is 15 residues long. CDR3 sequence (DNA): TGTGCCAGCAACGGACAGGGCTCCTATAATTCACCCCTCCACTTT. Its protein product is CASNGQGSYNSPLHF.

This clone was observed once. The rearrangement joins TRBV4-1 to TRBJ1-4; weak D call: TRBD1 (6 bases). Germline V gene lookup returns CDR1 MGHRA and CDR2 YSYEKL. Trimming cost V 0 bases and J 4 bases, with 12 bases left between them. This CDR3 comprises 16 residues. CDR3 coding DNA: TGCGCCAGCAGCCAAGATAACAGGGCTCTTAATGAAAAACTGTTTTTT. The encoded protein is CASSQDNRALNEKLFF.

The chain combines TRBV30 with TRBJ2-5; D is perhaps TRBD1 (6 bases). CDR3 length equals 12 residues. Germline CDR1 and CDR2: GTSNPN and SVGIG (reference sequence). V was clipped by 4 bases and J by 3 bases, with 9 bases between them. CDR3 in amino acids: CAWKGQKETQYF. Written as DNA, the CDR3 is TGTGCCTGGAAAGGACAGAAAGAGACCCAGTACTTC.

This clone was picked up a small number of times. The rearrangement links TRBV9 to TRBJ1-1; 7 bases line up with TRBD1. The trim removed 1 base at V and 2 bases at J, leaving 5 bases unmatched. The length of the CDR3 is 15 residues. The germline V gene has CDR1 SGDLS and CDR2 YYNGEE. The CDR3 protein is CASSVQGGRNTEAFF. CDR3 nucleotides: TGTGCCAGCAGCGTACAGGGGGGAAGAAACACTGAAGCTTTCTTT.

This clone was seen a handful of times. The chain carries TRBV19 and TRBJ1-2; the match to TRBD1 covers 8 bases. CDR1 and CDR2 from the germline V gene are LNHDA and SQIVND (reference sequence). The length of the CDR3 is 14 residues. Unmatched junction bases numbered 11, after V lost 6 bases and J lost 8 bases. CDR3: CASRKGTGHDGYTF. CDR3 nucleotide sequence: TGTGCCAGTAGAAAGGGGACAGGTCACGACGGCTACACCTTC.

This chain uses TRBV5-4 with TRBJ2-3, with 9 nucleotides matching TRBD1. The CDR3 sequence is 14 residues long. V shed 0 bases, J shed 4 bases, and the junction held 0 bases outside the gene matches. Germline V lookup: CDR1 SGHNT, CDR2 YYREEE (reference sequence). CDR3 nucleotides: TGTGCCAGCAGCTTGGGACAGGGGGCAGATACGCAGTATTTT. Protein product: CASSLGQGADTQYF.

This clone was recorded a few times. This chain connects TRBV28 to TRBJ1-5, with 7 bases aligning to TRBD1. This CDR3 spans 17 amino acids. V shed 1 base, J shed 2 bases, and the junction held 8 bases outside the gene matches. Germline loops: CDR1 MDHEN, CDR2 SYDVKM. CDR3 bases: TGTGCCAGCAGTTTATACATGTGGCAGGGGGGCAATCAGCCCCAGCATTTT. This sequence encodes CASSLYMWQGGNQPQHF.

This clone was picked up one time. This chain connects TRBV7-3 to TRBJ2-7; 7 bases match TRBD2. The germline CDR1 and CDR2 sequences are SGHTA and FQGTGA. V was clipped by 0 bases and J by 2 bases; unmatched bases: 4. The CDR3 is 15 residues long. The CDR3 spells CASSLTSGKPYEQYF. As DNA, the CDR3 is TGTGCCAGCAGCTTAACCAGCGGGAAGCCCTACGAGCAGTACTTC.

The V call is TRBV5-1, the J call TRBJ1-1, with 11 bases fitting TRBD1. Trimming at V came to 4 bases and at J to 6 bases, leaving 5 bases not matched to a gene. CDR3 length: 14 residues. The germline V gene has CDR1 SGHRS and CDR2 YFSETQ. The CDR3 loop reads CASSGDRGFAEAFF. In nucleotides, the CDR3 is TGCGCCAGCAGCGGGGACAGGGGGTTTGCTGAAGCTTTCTTT.